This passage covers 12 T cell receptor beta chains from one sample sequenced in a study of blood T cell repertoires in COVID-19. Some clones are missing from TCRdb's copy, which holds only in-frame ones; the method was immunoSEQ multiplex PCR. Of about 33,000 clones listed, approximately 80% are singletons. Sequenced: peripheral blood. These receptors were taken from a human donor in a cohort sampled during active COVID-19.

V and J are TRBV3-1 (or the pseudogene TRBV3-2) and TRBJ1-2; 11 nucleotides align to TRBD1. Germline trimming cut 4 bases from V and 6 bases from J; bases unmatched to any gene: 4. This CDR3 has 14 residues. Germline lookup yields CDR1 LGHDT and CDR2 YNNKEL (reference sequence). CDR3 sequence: CASSLGQGGHGYTF. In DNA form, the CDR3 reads TGTGCCAGCAGCCTGGGACAGGGGGGCCATGGCTACACCTTC.

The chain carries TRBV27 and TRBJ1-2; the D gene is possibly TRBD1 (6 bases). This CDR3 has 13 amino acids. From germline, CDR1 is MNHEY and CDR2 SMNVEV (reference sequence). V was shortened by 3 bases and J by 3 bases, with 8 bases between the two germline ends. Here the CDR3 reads CASSFQGYYGYTF. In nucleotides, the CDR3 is TGTGCCAGCAGTTTTCAGGGGTACTATGGCTACACCTTC.

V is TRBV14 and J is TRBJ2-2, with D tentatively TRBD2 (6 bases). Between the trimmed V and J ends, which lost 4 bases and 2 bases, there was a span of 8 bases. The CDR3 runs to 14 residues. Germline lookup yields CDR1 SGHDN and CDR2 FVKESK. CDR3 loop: CASSRGLNTGELFF. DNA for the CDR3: TGTGCCAGCAGCCGGGGACTCAACACCGGGGAGCTGTTTTTT. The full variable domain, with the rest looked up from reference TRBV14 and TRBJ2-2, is EAGVTQFPSHSVIEKGQTVTLRCDPISGHDNLYWYRRVMGKEIKFLLHFVKESKQDESGMPNNRFLAERTGGTYSTLKVQPAELEDSGVYFCASSRGLNTGELFFGEGSRLTVL.

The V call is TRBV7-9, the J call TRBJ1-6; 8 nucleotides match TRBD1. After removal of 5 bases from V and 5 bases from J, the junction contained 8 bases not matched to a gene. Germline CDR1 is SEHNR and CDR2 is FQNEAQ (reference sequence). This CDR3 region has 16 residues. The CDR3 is CASSVFGQGDNSPLHF. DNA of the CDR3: TGTGCCAGCAGCGTTTTCGGACAGGGCGATAATTCACCCCTCCACTTT. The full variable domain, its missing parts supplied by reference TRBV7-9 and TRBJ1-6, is DTGVSQNPRHKITKRGQNVTFRCDPISEHNRLYWYRQTLGQGPEFLTYFQNEAQLEKSRLLSDRFSAERPKGSFSTLEIQRTEQGDSAMYLCASSVFGQGDNSPLHFGNGTRLTVT.

The CDR3 here is CSVGLGSYTEAFF. The CDR3 region has the DNA TGCAGCGTGGGACTTGGGTCCTACACTGAAGCTTTCTTT. The chain links TRBV29-1 to TRBJ1-1, with D possibly TRBD1 on 5 matching bases. There are 13 residues in the CDR3. The V and J ends lost 6 bases and 3 bases respectively, with 14 bases between them. The germline CDR1 and CDR2 sequences are SQVTM and ANQGSEA.

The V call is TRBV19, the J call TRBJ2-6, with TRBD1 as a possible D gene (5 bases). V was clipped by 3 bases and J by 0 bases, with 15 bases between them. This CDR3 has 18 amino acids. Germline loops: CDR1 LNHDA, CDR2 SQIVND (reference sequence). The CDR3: CASSIAPHRSSGANVLTF. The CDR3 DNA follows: TGTGCCAGTAGTATCGCCCCCCACAGGAGCTCTGGGGCCAACGTCCTGACTTTC.

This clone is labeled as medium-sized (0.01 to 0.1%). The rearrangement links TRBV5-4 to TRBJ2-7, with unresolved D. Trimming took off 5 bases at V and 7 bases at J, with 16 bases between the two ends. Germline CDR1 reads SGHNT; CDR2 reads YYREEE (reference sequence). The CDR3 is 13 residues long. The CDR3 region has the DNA TGTGCCAGCAGTATTTATTCTACTGATGAGCAGTACTTC. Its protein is CASSIYSTDEQYF. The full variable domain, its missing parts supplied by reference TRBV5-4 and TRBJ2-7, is ETGVTQSPTHLIKTRGQQVTLRCSSQSGHNTVSWYQQALGQGPQFIFQYYREEENGRGNFPPRFSGLQFPNYSSELNVNALELDDSALYLCASSIYSTDEQYFGPGTRLTVT.

CDR3: CASSQGYRGWGQETQYF. CDR3 nucleotides: TGTGCCAGCAGCCAGGGCTACCGGGGTTGGGGTCAGGAGACCCAGTACTTC. This chain joins TRBV4-2 and TRBJ2-5, with D possibly being TRBD2 (5 bases). The CDR3 is 17 amino acids. CDR1 LGHNA and CDR2 YNFKEQ come from the germline V gene. V lost 3 bases, J lost 5 bases, and 22 bases lay in between.

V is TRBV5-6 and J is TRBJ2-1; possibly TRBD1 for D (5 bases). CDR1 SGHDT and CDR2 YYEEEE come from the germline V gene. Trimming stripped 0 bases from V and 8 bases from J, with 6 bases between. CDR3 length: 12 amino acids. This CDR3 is CASSLGGYEQFF. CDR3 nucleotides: TGTGCCAGCAGCTTGGGGGGCTATGAGCAGTTCTTC.

CDR3 residues: CASSQTRYGYTF. The CDR3 nucleotides read TGTGCCAGCAGCCAAACGAGGTATGGCTACACCTTC. The chain uses TRBV3-1 (or the pseudogene TRBV3-2) and TRBJ1-2; no clear D. Per germline, CDR1 LGHDT and CDR2 YNNKEL (reference sequence). This CDR3 spans 12 amino acids. The V end lost 2 bases, the J end lost 5 bases, and 6 bases lay between the germline ends.

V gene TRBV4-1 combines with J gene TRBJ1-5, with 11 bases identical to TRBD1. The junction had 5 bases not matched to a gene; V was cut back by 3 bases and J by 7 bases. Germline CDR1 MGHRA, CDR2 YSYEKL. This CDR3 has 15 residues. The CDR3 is CASSHRTGGGQPQHF. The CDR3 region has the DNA TGCGCCAGCAGCCATCGGACAGGGGGCGGGCAGCCCCAGCATTTT.

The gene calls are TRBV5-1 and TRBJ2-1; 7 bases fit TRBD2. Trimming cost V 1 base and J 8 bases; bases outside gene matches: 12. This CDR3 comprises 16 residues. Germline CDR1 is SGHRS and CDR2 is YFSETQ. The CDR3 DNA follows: TGCGCCAGCAGCTTGAGCCCCGGGACTAATGACGATGAGCAGTTCTTC. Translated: CASSLSPGTNDDEQFF.